This is a list of T cell receptor beta chains from one sample in a study of vaccination and CD4 T cells after COVID-19. TCRdb analysed the PCR reads with MiXCR anew, one entry per CDR3 protein. The table includes about 16,000 distinct CDR3 sequences, 45% to 60% detected once. Their antigens remain unidentified. The sequenced sample was CD4+ T cells from blood, cultured in vitro, obtained before SARS-CoV-2 vaccination. The receptors were gathered from a human donor who had recovered from COVID-19. The CDR3 runs from the conserved cysteine through the conserved F or W. A D gene is named only where the DNA matches it firmly. Clone sizes are given selectively: once, few, many, or a class where the clone is expanded.

length: 18
J: TRBJ2-1
size: .
D: TRBD2
V: TRBV27
DNA: TGTGCCAGCAGTTTGAGCCCCCCCCTAGCGGGAGTAAGCAATGAGCAGTTCTTC
CDR3: CASSLSPPLAGVSNEQFF

length: 12
J: TRBJ1-2
size: .
D: TRBD1
V: TRBV2
DNA: TGTGCCAGCAGGGGACAGGGCTATGGCTACACCTTC
CDR3: CASRGQGYGYTF

length: 17
J: TRBJ1-1
size: .
D: TRBD1
V: TRBV19
DNA: TGTGCCAGTAGTAAACAGGGGGTGCGGGGCTTGAACACTGAAGCTTTCTTT
CDR3: CASSKQGVRGLNTEAFF

length: 14
J: TRBJ2-7
size: few
D: .
V: TRBV28
DNA: TGTGCCAGCAGTTTATCCGGGGGCTCTGGCGAGCAGTACTTC
CDR3: CASSLSGGSGEQYF

length: 19
J: TRBJ2-1
size: .
D: TRBD2
V: TRBV25-1
DNA: TGTGCCAGCAGTGAATCGGGACTAGCGGGAGGGGGATCCTACAATGAGCAGTTCTTC
CDR3: CASSESGLAGGGSYNEQFF

length: 11
J: TRBJ1-1
size: few
D: .
V: TRBV20-1
DNA: TGCAGTGCTAGCCGGGCCACTGAAGCTTTCTTT
CDR3: CSASRATEAFF

length: 16
J: TRBJ2-3
size: few
D: .
V: TRBV7-2
DNA: TGTGCCAGCAGCCCCCCCGGGCGGCGGAGCACAGATACGCAGTATTTT
CDR3: CASSPPGRRSTDTQYF

length: 15
J: TRBJ1-5
size: .
D: TRBD1
V: TRBV6-1
DNA: TGTGCCAGCAGGGGGAGGACAGGGGACAATCAGCCCCAGCATTTT
CDR3: CASRGRTGDNQPQHF

length: 10
J: TRBJ1-2
size: .
D: .
V: TRBV21-1
DNA: TGTGCCAGCAGCATACAGTTGTGCACCTTC
CDR3: CASSIQLCTF

length: 13
J: TRBJ1-2
size: few
D: .
V: TRBV20-1
DNA: TGCAGTGCTGGAATCAGGTTTTTGCAGGGCTACACCTTC
CDR3: CSAGIRFLQGYTF

length: 13
J: TRBJ2-3
size: .
D: .
V: TRBV11-1
DNA: TGTGCCCGCAGGGACTTCCCGGGGGATACGCAGTATTTT
CDR3: CARRDFPGDTQYF

length: 11
J: TRBJ2-7
size: .
D: TRBD1
V: TRBV10-3
DNA: TGTGCCTCACAGGGGACCTACGAGCAGTACTTC
CDR3: CASQGTYEQYF

length: 17
J: TRBJ2-1
size: once
D: TRBD2
V: TRBV15
DNA: TGTGCCACCAGCAGGTACTCCGGGACTAGCTCCTACAATGAGCAGTTCTTC
CDR3: CATSRYSGTSSYNEQFF

length: 15
J: TRBJ2-3
size: .
D: TRBD2
V: TRBV7-3
DNA: TGTGCCAGCAGCTTAGGCGGGAGAAATGGAGATACGCAGTATTTT
CDR3: CASSLGGRNGDTQYF

length: 14
J: TRBJ1-4
size: .
D: .
V: TRBV6-5
DNA: TGTGCCAGCAGTTCCCAAGGATCGCTTGAAAAACTGTTTTTT
CDR3: CASSSQGSLEKLFF

length: 14
J: TRBJ1-5
size: few
D: TRBD1
V: TRBV6-1
DNA: TGTGCCAGCAGTAATAGACAGGGCTGGCAGCCCCAGCATTTT
CDR3: CASSNRQGWQPQHF

length: 16
J: TRBJ1-6
size: .
D: TRBD1
V: TRBV5-1
DNA: TGCGCCAGCAGCTTACCTTCCGGGACAGGCACTTCACCCCTCCACTTT
CDR3: CASSLPSGTGTSPLHF

length: 16
J: TRBJ2-3
size: .
D: TRBD2
V: TRBV28
DNA: TGTGCCAGCAGAGATAGCGGGAGGGGGGCGGGAGATACGCAGTATTTT
CDR3: CASRDSGRGAGDTQYF

length: 15
J: TRBJ2-3
size: .
D: .
V: TRBV6-2/TRBV6-3
DNA: TGTGCCAGCAGTTACTCGACGGGGGTAGGTGATACGCAGTATTTT
CDR3: CASSYSTGVGDTQYF

length: 12
J: TRBJ2-7
size: .
D: .
V: TRBV19
DNA: TGTGCCAGTAGTTCCGGGCCCGGCGAGCAGTACTTC
CDR3: CASSSGPGEQYF

length: 13
J: TRBJ2-1
size: medium-sized
D: .
V: TRBV7-2
DNA: TGTGCCAGCAGCCTGGACAGATGGGTTGAGCAGTTCTTC
CDR3: CASSLDRWVEQFF

length: 15
J: TRBJ1-1
size: .
D: .
V: TRBV4-3
DNA: TGCGCCAGCAGCCAAGTCTCCCATTTTGCTTCGGAAGCTTTCTTT
CDR3: CASSQVSHFASEAFF

length: 10
J: TRBJ2-7
size: .
D: .
V: TRBV20-1
DNA: TGCAGTGCTACAAATTACGAGCAGTACTTC
CDR3: CSATNYEQYF

length: 13
J: TRBJ2-7
size: few
D: .
V: TRBV24-1
DNA: TGTGCCACCAGTGAGGGGGGCTTTTACGAGCAGTACTTC
CDR3: CATSEGGFYEQYF

length: 16
J: TRBJ1-1
size: .
D: .
V: TRBV6-5
DNA: TGTGCCAGCAGTTACGCCAAACAGGCCTGGCGCACTGAAGCTTTCTTT
CDR3: CASSYAKQAWRTEAFF